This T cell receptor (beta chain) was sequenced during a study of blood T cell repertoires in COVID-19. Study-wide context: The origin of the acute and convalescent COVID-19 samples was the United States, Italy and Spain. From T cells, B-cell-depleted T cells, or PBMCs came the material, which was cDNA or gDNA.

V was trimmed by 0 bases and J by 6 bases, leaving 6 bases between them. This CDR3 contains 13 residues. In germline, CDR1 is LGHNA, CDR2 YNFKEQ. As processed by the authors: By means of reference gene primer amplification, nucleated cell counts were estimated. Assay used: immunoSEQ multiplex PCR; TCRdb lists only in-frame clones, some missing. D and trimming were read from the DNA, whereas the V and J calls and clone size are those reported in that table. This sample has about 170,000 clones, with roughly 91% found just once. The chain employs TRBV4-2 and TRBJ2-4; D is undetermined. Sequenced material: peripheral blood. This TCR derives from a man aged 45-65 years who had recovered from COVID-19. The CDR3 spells CASSQDRSNIQYF. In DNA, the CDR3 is TGTGCCAGCAGCCAAGACAGGTCAAACATTCAGTACTTC.